Below, one T cell receptor (beta chain) is given with its context. With 7 bases clipped from V and 9 bases from J, the junction kept 7 bases outside the gene matches. This CDR3 comprises 14 residues. Per the germline V gene, CDR1 is SEHNR and CDR2 is FQNEAQ (reference sequence). The source of the sample is a study of blood T cell repertoires in COVID-19. Data came from immunoSEQ multiplex PCR; TCRdb stores just in-frame clones and leaves some out. Of about 290,000 clones in the sample, roughly 91% are singletons; the top ten hold around 10%. The TCR sequence derives from a woman between 25 and 40 years old with COVID-19, enrolled during active disease. The J gene is TRBJ1-6, the V gene TRBV7-9; 9 bases agree with TRBD1. The sample comprised peripheral blood. CDR3 region: CASTPATGGSPLHF. CDR3 in DNA: TGTGCCAGCACCCCAGCGACAGGGGGTTCACCCCTCCACTTT.